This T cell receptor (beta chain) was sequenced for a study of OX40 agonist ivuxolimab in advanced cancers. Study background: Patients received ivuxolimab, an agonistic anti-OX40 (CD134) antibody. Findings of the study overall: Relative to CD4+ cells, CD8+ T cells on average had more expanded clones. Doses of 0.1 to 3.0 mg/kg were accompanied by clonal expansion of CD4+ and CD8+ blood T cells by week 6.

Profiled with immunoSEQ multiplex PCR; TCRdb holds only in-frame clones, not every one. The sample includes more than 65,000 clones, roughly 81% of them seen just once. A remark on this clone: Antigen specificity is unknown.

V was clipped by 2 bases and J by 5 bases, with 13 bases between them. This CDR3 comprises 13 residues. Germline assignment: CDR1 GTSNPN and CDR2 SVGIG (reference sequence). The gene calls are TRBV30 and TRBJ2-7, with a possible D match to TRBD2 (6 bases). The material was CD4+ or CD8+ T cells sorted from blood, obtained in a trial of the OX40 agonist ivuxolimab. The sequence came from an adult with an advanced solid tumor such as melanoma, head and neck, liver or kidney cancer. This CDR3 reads CAWSTGSQDEQYF. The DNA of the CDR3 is TGTGCCTGGAGTACCGGGAGCCAGGACGAGCAGTACTTC.